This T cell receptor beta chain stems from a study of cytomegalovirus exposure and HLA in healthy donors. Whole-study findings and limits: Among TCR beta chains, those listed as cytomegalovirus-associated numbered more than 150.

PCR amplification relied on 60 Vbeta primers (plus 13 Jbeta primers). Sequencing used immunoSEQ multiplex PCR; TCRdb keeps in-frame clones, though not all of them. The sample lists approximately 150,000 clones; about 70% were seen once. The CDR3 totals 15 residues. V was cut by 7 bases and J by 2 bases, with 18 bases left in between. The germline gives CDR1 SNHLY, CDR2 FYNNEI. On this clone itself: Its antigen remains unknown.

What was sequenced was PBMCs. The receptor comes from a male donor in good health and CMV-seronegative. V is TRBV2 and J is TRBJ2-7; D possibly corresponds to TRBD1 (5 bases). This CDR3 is CASNLEGESTYEQYF. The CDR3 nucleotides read TGTGCCAGCAACCTAGAAGGGGAAAGCACCTACGAGCAGTACTTC.